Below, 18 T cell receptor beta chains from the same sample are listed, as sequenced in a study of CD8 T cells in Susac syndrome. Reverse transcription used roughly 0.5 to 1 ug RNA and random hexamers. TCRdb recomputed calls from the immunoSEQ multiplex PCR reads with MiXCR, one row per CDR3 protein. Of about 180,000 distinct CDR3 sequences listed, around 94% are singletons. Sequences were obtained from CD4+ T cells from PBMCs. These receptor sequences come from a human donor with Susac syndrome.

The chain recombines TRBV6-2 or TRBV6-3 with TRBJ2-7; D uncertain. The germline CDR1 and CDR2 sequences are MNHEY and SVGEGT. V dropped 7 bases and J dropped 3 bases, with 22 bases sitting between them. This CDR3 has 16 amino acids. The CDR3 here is CASTLGTFPLVYEQYF. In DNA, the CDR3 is TGTGCCAGCACCCTGGGAACTTTCCCCCTCGTCTACGAGCAGTACTTC.

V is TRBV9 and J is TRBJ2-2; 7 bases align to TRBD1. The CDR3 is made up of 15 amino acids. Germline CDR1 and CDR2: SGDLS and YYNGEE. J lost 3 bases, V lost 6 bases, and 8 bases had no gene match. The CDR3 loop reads CASTVGQWHTGELFF. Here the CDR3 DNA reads TGTGCCAGCACCGTGGGACAGTGGCACACCGGGGAGCTGTTTTTT.

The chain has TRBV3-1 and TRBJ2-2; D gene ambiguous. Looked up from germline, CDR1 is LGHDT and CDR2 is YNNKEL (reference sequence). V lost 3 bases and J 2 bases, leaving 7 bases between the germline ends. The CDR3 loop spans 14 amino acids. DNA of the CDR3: TGTGCCAGCAGCCATAAGGGAAACACCGGGGAGCTGTTTTTT. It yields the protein CASSHKGNTGELFF.

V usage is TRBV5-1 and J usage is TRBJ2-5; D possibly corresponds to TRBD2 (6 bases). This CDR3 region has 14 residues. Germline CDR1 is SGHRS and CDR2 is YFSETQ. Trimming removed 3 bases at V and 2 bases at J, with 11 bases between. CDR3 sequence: CASSSLGGQETQYF. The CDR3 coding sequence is TGCGCCAGCAGCTCACTCGGGGGACAAGAGACCCAGTACTTC.

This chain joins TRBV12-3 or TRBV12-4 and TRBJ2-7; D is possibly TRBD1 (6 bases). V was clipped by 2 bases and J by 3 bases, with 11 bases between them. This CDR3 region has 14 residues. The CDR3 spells CASSLMARGYEQYF. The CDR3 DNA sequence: TGTGCCAGCAGTTTAATGGCCAGGGGCTACGAGCAGTACTTC.

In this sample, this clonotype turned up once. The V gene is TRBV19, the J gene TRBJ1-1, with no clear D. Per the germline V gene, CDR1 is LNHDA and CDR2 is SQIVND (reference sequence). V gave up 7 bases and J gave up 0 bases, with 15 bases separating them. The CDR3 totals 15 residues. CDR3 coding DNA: TGTGCCAGTACCCAAAAGTGGGGTTTGAACACTGAAGCTTTCTTT. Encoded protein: CASTQKWGLNTEAFF.

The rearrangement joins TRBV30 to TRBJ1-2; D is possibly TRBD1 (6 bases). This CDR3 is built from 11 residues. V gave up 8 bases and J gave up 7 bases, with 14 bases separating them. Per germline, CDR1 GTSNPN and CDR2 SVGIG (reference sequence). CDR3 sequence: CAQQGRGGYTF. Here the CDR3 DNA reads TGTGCCCAACAGGGAAGGGGTGGCTACACCTTC.

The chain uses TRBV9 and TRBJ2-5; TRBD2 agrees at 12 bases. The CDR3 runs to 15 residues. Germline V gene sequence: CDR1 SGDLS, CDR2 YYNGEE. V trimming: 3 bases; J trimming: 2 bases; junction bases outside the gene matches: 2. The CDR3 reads CASSAGTSGQETQYF. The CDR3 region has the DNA TGTGCCAGCAGCGCCGGGACTAGCGGGCAAGAGACCCAGTACTTC.

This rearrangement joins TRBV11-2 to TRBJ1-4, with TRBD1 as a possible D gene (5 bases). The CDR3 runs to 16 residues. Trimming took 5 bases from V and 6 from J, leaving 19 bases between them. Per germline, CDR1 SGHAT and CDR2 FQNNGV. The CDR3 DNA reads TGTGCCAGCAGCCCAGGGTTCGGAGAGTATTATGAAAAACTGTTTTTT. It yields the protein CASSPGFGEYYEKLFF.

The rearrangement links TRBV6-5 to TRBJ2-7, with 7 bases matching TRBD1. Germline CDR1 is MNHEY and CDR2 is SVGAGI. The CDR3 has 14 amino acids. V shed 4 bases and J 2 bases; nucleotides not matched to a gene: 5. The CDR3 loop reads CASSSAGTAYEQYF. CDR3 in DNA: TGTGCCAGCAGTTCCGCCGGGACAGCCTACGAGCAGTACTTC.

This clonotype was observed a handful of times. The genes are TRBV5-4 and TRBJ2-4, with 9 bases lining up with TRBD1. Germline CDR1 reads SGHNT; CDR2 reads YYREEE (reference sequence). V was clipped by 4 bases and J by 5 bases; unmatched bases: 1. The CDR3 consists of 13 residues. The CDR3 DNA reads TGTGCCAGCAGCCGGACAGGGGAAAACATTCAGTACTTC. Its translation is CASSRTGENIQYF.

Here the CDR3 reads CASSQSRAEQFF. The CDR3 bases are TGTGCCAGCAGCCAATCACGGGCCGAGCAGTTCTTC. The chain employs TRBV5-6 and TRBJ2-1; D unresolved. This CDR3 spans 12 amino acids. V shed 4 bases and J shed 10 bases, with 12 bases lying between them. CDR1 is SGHDT, CDR2 YYEEEE, per germline.

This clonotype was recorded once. The CDR3 is CASSQDWADNEQFF. In DNA, the CDR3 is TGCGCCAGCAGCCAAGATTGGGCGGACAATGAGCAGTTCTTC. V and J are TRBV4-3 and TRBJ2-1, with unresolved D. Per germline, CDR1 LGHNA and CDR2 YSLEER. This CDR3 is 14 amino acids long. The V end was cut by 0 bases, the J end by 5 bases, with 8 bases between.

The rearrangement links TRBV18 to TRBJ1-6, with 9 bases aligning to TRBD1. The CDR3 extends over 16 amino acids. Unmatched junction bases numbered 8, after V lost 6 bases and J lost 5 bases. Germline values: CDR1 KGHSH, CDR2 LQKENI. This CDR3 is CASSAGQGRNNSPLHF. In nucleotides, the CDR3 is TGTGCCAGCTCGGCGGGACAGGGAAGGAATAATTCACCCCTCCACTTT.

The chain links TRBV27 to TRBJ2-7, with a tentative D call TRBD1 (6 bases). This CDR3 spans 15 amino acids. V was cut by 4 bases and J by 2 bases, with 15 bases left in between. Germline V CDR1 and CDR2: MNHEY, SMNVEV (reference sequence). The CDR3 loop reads CASSSGVQGTYEQYF. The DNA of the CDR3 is TGTGCCAGCAGTTCAGGAGTACAGGGTACCTACGAGCAGTACTTC.

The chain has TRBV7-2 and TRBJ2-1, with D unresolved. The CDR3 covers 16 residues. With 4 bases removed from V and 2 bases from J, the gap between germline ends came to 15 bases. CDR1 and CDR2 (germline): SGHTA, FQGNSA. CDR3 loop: CASSSASVQAYNEQFF. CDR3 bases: TGTGCCAGCAGCTCGGCGTCTGTACAAGCCTACAATGAGCAGTTCTTC.

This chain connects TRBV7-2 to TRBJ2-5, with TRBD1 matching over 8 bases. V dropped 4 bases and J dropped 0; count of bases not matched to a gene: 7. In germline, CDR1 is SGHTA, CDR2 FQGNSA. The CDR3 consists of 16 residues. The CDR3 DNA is TGTGCCAGCAGCTACGGGACAGGAGCGTACCAAGAGACCCAGTACTTC. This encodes CASSYGTGAYQETQYF.

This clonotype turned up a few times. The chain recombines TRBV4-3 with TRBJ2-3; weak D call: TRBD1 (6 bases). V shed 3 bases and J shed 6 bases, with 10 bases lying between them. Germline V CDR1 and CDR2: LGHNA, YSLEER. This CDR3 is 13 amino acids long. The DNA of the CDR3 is TGCGCCAGCAGCCAGGGGGCCGGGGATACGCAGTATTTT. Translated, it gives CASSQGAGDTQYF.